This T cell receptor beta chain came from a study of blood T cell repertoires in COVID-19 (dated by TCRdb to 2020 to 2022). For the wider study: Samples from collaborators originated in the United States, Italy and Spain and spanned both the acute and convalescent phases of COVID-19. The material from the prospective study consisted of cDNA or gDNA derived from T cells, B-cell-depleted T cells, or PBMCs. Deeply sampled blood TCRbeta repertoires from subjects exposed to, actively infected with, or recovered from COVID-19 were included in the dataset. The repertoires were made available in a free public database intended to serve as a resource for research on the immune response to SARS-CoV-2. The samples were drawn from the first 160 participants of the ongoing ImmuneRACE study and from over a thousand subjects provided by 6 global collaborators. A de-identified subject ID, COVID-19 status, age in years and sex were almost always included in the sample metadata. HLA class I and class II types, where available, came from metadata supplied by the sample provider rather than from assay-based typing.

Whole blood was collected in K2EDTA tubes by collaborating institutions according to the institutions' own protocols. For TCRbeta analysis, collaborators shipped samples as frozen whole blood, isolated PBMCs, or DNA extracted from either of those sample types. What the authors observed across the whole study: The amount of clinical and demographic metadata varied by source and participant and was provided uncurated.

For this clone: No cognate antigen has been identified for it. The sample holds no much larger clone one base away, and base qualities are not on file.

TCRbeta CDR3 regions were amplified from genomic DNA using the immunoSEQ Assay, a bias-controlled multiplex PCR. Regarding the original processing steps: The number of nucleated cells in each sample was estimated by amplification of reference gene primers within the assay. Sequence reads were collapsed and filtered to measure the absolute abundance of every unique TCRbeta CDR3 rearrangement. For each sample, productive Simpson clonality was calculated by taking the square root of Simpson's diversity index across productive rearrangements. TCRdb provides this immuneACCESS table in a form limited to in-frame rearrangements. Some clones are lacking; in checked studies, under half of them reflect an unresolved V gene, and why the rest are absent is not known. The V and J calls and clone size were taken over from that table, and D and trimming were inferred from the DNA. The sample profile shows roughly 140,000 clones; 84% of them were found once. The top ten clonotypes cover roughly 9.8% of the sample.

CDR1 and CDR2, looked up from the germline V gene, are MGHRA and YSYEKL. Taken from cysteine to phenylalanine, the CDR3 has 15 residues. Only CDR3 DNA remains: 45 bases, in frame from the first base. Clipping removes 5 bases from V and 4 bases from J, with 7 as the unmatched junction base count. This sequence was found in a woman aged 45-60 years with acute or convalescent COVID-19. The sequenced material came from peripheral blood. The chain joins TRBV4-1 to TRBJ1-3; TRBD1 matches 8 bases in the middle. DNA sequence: TGCGCCAGCAGCACAACCGGACAGGGCGGAAACACCATATATTTT. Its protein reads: CASSTTGQGGNTIYF.